This T cell receptor beta chain came from a study of T cells in Graves' hyperthyroidism and ophthalmopathy. The sample holds many counts of this clonotype. This CDR3 region has 15 residues. CDR1 is SGHTA and CDR2 is FQGNSA in the germline V gene. Trimming shortened V by 1 base and J by 7 bases, and 11 bases separated the two germline ends. Template material for amplifying TCR beta CDR3 regions consisted of RNA transcripts. The TCR CDR3 first-round RT-PCR relied on the HTBI primer set. TCRdb passed the multiplex PCR reads through MiXCR, listing each CDR3 protein once. This table has under 800,000 distinct CDR3 sequences, 12% to 15% appearing once.

Sequencing input: blood. This TCR was recovered from a woman aged 18-29 years with Graves' hyperthyroidism. The chain combines TRBV7-2 with TRBJ1-6, with D maybe TRBD1 (5 bases). This chain's CDR3 is CASSLEGAINSPLHF. The CDR3 DNA is TGTGCCAGCAGCTTAGAAGGGGCCATCAATTCACCCCTCCACTTT.